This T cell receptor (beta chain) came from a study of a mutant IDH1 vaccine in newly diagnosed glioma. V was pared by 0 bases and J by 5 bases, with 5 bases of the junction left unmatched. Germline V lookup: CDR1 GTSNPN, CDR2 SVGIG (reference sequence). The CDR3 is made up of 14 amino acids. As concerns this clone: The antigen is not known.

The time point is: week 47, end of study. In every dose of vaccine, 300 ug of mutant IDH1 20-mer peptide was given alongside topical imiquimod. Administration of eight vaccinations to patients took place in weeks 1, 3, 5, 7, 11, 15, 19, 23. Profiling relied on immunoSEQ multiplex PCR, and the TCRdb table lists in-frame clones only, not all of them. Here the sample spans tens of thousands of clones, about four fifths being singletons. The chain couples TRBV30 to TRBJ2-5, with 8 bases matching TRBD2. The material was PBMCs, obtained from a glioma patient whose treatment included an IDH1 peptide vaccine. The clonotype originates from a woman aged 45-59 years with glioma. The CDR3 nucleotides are TGTGCCTGGAGTGTCGCGGGGGGCCGGGAGACCCAGTACTTC. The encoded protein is CAWSVAGGRETQYF.